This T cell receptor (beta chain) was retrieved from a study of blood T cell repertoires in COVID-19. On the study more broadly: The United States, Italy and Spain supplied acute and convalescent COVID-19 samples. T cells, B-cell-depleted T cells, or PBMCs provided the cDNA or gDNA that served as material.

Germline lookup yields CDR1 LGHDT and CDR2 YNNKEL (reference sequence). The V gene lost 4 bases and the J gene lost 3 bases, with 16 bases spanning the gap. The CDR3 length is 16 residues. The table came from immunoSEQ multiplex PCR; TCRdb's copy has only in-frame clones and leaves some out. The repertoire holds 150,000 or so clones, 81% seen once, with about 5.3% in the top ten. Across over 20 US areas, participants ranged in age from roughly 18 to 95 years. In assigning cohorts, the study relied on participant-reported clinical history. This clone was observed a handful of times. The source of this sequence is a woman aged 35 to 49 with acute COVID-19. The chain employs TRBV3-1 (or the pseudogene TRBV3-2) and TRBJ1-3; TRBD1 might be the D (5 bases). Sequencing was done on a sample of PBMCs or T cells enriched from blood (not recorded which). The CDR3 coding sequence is TGTGCCAGCAGCCTAAACGCCAGGGCAGGTGGAAACACCATATATTTT. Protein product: CASSLNARAGGNTIYF.